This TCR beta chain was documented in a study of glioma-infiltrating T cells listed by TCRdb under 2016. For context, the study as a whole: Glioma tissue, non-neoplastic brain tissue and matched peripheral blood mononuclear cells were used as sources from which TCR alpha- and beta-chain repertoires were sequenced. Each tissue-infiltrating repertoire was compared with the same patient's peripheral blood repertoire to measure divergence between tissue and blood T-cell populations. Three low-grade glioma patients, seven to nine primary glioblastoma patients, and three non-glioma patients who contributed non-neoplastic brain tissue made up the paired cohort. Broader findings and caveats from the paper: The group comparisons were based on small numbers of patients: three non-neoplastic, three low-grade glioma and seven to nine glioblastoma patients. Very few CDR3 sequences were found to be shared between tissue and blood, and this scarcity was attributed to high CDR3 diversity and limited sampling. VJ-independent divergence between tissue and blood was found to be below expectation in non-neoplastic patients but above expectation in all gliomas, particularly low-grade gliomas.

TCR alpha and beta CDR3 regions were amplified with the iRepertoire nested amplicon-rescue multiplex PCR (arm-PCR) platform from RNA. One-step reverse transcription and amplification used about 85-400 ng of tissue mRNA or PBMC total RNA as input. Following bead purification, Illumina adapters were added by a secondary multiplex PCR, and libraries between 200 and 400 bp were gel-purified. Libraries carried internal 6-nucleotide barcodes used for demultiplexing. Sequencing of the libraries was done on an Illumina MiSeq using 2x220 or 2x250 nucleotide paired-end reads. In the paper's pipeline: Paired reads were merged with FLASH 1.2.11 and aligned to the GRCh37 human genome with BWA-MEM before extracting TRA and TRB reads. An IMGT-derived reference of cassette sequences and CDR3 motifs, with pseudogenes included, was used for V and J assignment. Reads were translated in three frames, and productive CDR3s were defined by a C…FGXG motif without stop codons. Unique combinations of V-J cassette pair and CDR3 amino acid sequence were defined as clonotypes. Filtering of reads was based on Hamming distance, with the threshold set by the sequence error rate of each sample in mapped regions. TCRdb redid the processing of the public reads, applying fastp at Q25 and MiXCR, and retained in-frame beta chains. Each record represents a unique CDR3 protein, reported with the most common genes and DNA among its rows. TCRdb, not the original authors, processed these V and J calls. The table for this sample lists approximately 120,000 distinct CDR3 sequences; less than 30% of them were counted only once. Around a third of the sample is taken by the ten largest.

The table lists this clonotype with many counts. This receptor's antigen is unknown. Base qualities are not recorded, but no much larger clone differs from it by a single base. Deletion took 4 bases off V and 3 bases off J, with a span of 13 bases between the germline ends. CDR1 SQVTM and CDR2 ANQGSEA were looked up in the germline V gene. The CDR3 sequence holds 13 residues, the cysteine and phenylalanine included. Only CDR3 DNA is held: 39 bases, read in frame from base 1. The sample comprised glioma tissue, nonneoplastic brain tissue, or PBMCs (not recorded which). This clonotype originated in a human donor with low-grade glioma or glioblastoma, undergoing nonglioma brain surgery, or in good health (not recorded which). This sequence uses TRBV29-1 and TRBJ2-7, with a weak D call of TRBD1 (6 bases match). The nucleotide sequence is TGCAGCGTTGGGTCCGGACAGAGCTACGAGCAGTACTTC. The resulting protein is CSVGSGQSYEQYF.